The clone carrying this TCR beta chain was seen a single time. The entry originates in a study of T cell changes during pregnancy in multiple sclerosis. The ends lost 4 bases at V and 1 base at J; junction bases unmatched: 2. Germline V lookup: CDR1 SGHVS, CDR2 FQNEAQ. There are 14 residues in the CDR3. Clones were sequenced by immunoSEQ multiplex PCR, and TCRdb holds only the in-frame ones, with some missing. The data contain some 56,000 clones, over 80% of them seen just once; the ten biggest clones take up about 0.6%. The sequencing here drew on CD4+ T cells from peripheral blood mononuclear cells, taken after pregnancy. This chain joins TRBV7-8 and TRBJ1-1; 8 nucleotides agree with TRBD1. The sequence was collected from a female donor with multiple sclerosis, enrolled in a pregnancy study. The CDR3 reads CASSSGQGNTEAFF. CDR3 nucleotides: TGTGCCAGCAGCTCTGGACAGGGGAACACTGAAGCTTTCTTT.